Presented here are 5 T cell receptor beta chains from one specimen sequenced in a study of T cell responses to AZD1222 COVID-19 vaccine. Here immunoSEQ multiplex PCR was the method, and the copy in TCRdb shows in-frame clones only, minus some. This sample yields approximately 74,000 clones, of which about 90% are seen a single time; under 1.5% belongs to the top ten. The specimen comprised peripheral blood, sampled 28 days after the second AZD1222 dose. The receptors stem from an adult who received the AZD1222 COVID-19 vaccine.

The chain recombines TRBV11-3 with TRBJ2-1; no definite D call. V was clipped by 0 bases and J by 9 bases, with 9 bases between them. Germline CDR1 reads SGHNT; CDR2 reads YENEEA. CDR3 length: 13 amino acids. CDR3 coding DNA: TGTGCCAGCAGCTTAGATCAACTAACTGAGCAGTTCTTC. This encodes CASSLDQLTEQFF.

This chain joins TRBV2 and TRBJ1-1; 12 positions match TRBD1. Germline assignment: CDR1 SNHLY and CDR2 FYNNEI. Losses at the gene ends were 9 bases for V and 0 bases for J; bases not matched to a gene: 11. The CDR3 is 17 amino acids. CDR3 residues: CARGSGTGGLMNTEAFF. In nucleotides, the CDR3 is TGTGCCAGGGGGAGCGGGACAGGGGGCCTCATGAACACTGAAGCTTTCTTT.

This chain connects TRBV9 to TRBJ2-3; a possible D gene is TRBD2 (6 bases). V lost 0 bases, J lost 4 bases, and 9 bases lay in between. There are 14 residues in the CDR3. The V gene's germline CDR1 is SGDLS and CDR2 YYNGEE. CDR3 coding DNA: TGTGCCAGCAGCGTAGCGGGAGAGGCAGATACGCAGTATTTT. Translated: CASSVAGEADTQYF. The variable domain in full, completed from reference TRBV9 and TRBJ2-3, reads DSGVTQTPKHLITATGQRVTLRCSPRSGDLSVYWYQQSLDQGLQFLIQYYNGEERAKGNILERFSAQQFPDLHSELNLSSLELGDSALYFCASSVAGEADTQYFGPGTRLTVL.

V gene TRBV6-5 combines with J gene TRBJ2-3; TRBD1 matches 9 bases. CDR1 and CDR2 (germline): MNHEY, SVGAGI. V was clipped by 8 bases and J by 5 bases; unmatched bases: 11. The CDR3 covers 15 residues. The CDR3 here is CASRDLGQGLDTQYF. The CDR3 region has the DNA TGTGCCAGCCGGGATTTGGGACAGGGTCTAGATACGCAGTATTTT.

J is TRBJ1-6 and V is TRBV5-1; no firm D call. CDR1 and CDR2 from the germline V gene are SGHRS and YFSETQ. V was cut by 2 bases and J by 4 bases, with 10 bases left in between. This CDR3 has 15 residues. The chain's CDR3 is CASSLMTNYNSPLHF. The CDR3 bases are TGCGCCAGCAGCTTAATGACAAATTATAATTCACCCCTCCACTTT.